This TCR beta chain originates from a study of blood T cell repertoires in COVID-19. About the research overall: Researchers got acute and convalescent COVID-19 samples from the United States, Italy and Spain. T cells, B-cell-depleted T cells, or PBMCs supplied cDNA or gDNA.

This CDR3 comprises 13 residues. V lost 0 bases, J lost 6 bases, and 8 bases lay in between. Germline loops: CDR1 SEHNR, CDR2 FQNEAQ (reference sequence). This clone turned up a few times. Seattle patients were enrolled while actively infected and followed longitudinally. As processed by the authors: Estimation of nucleated cell counts relied on the amplification of reference gene primers. TCRdb's table, derived via immunoSEQ multiplex PCR, lists solely in-frame clones and lacks some. V and J calls and clone size follow that table, whereas D and trimming were derived from the DNA. There are about 240,000 clones in the sample; around 86% occur only once, and under 8.5% lies in the top ten.

This clonotype was obtained from an elderly woman with COVID-19, enrolled during active disease. The rearrangement joins TRBV7-9 to TRBJ1-1; D gene unclear. The specimen was peripheral blood. The CDR3 sequence: CASSLALRSEAFF. The CDR3 DNA follows: TGTGCCAGCAGCTTAGCGCTACGCTCTGAAGCTTTCTTT.